The 21 T cell receptor beta chains below come from one sample, sequenced in a study of response to subunit inactivated influenza vaccine. Each CDR3 protein gets one entry after TCRdb re-called the RT-PCR reads with MiXCR. Among 540,000 or so distinct CDR3 sequences listed, roughly 13% were seen once. This sample comprised PBMCs from blood, obtained 45 days after vaccination. All receptors come from a man between 45 and 60 years old who received an inactivated influenza vaccine.

This clonotype was detected a few times. The rearrangement links TRBV4-2 to TRBJ2-2; 9 bases agree with TRBD1. Germline V gene sequence: CDR1 LGHNA, CDR2 YNFKEQ. This CDR3 is built from 16 residues. The J segment lost 3 bases and the V segment lost 4 bases, leaving 6 bases of the junction unmatched. CDR3: CASSPWTGADTGELFF. DNA of the CDR3: TGTGCCAGCAGCCCGTGGACAGGGGCGGACACCGGGGAGCTGTTTTTT.

A few counts support this clonotype. This chain links TRBV6-2 or TRBV6-3 with TRBJ2-5, with D tentatively TRBD2 (5 bases). Between the trimmed V and J ends, which lost 6 bases and 4 bases, there was a span of 12 bases. The germline CDR1 and CDR2 sequences are MNHEY and SVGEGT. The CDR3 is made up of 13 amino acids. This chain's CDR3 is CASRVWSGETQYF. In DNA form, the CDR3 reads TGTGCCAGCAGAGTATGGAGCGGAGAGACCCAGTACTTC.

At least ten counts were recorded for this clonotype. V usage is TRBV20-1 and J usage is TRBJ2-1; 11 bases fit TRBD2. The junction had 12 bases not matched to a gene; V was cut back by 4 bases and J by 7 bases. CDR3 length: 16 residues. Germline CDR1 DFQATT, CDR2 SNEGSKA (reference sequence). CDR3 residues: CSATGLLAGVRNEQFF. CDR3 in DNA: TGCAGTGCTACAGGCTTACTAGCGGGAGTGCGAAATGAGCAGTTCTTC.

This clonotype appeared a few times. The V call is TRBV20-1, the J call TRBJ1-2; tentatively, D is TRBD1 (6 bases). Germline V lookup: CDR1 DFQATT, CDR2 SNEGSKA (reference sequence). V was clipped by 6 bases and J by 5 bases, with 13 bases between them. The CDR3 length is 12 residues. The CDR3 DNA reads as TGCAGTGCAACAGGGATGGATTATGGCTACACCTTC. Protein: CSATGMDYGYTF.

The J gene is TRBJ1-2, the V gene TRBV5-1; no definite D call. CDR3 size: 14 residues. V gave up 3 bases and J gave up 4 bases, with 13 bases separating them. From germline, CDR1 is SGHRS and CDR2 YFSETQ. CDR3 in DNA: TGCGCCAGCAGCTCCTTTGAGGGCGGCTATGGCTACACCTTC. As protein: CASSSFEGGYGYTF.

In its sample, this clonotype was seen a few times. The J gene is TRBJ2-5, the V gene TRBV7-2; 11 bases are a match to TRBD2. The V segment lost 6 bases and the J segment 1 base; nucleotides outside the gene matches: 4. This CDR3 comprises 15 residues. Germline V gene lookup returns CDR1 SGHTA and CDR2 FQGNSA. CDR3 in DNA: TGTGCCAGCAGGTCGGGACTAGCGGTCCAAGAGACCCAGTACTTC. Protein product: CASRSGLAVQETQYF.

The V and J genes are TRBV7-9 and TRBJ2-1; 8 bases align to TRBD1. The CDR3 length is 12 residues. Germline V gene sequence: CDR1 SEHNR, CDR2 FQNEAQ (reference sequence). CDR3 bases: TGTGAGGACAGGGCCTTAGGCAATGAGCAGTTCTTC. This gives the protein CEDRALGNEQFF.

This clonotype was seen a handful of times. The V call is TRBV7-9, the J call TRBJ2-7; 9 nucleotides align to TRBD2. Germline CDR1 SEHNR, CDR2 FQNEAQ (reference sequence). V gave up 5 bases and J gave up 2 bases; unmatched junction bases: 4. The CDR3 covers 14 residues. The CDR3: CASSSGRRAYEQYF. The CDR3 nucleotides are TGTGCCAGCAGCAGCGGGAGGCGGGCCTACGAGCAGTACTTC. The full variable domain, with the rest looked up from reference TRBV7-9 and TRBJ2-7, is DTGVSQNPRHKITKRGQNVTFRCDPISEHNRLYWYRQTLGQGPEFLTYFQNEAQLEKSRLLSDRFSAERPKGSFSTLEIQRTEQGDSAMYLCASSSGRRAYEQYFGPGTRLTVT.

This clonotype was picked up a small number of times. The V and J genes are TRBV5-1 and TRBJ2-1; D unresolved. The V end lost 2 bases, the J end lost 6 bases, and 9 bases lay between the germline ends. The CDR3 contains 13 residues. Germline V CDR1 and CDR2: SGHRS, YFSETQ. CDR3 residues: CASSFDRSNEQFF. In DNA, the CDR3 is TGCGCCAGCAGCTTCGACCGAAGCAATGAGCAGTTCTTC.

The chain recombines TRBV29-1 with TRBJ1-1; D possibly corresponds to TRBD1 (5 bases). The V end lost 3 bases, the J end lost 0 bases, and 14 bases lay between the germline ends. CDR3 length: 15 residues. The V gene's germline CDR1 is SQVTM and CDR2 ANQGSEA. The CDR3 coding sequence is TGCAGCGTTGACAACCCGGGACTCATGAACACTGAAGCTTTCTTT. This sequence encodes CSVDNPGLMNTEAFF.

This clonotype occurred a few times. CDR3 amino acids: CASSAGTGRDIQYF. The DNA of the CDR3 is TGCGCCAGCTCTGCCGGGACAGGGCGGGACATTCAGTACTTC. The V and J genes are TRBV10-1 and TRBJ2-4; 9 positions match TRBD1. With V trimmed by 8 bases and J by 8 bases, 10 bases remained unmatched. Germline loops: CDR1 WNHNN, CDR2 SYGVQD (reference sequence). This CDR3 is built from 14 residues.

In this sample, this clonotype turned up a few times. The chain recombines TRBV5-1 with TRBJ2-7; 9 positions agree with TRBD1. Germline V gene sequence: CDR1 SGHRS, CDR2 YFSETQ. The CDR3 runs 18 residues. V gave up 2 bases and J gave up 0 bases; unmatched junction bases: 12. CDR3 loop: CASSFTPGRDRDSYEQYF. As DNA, the CDR3 is TGCGCCAGCAGCTTTACCCCCGGCCGGGACAGGGACTCCTACGAGCAGTACTTC.

This clonotype has a handful of counts. The chain carries TRBV7-2 and TRBJ1-2; 9 bases are a match to TRBD1. Germline V gene lookup returns CDR1 SGHTA and CDR2 FQGNSA. Trimming removed 1 base from V and 8 bases from J; junction bases left unmatched: 5. This CDR3 has 14 amino acids. The CDR3 nucleotides read TGTGCCAGCAGCTTAGACAGGGGGCCTGGAGGCTACACCTTC. Translation gives CASSLDRGPGGYTF.

This clonotype was seen ten or more times. The rearrangement uses TRBV10-3 and TRBJ2-3, with 8 bases identical to TRBD2. This CDR3 spans 15 amino acids. In germline, CDR1 is ENHRY, CDR2 SYGVKD. V dropped 7 bases and J dropped 3; count of bases not matched to a gene: 9. CDR3 bases: TGTGCCATCAAAAGTGCTCGGGAGGGAACAGATACGCAGTATTTT. Amino acid sequence: CAIKSAREGTDTQYF.

The sample holds a few counts of this clonotype. The chain uses TRBV7-9 and TRBJ1-2, with 8 bases matching TRBD1. J lost 7 bases, V lost 5 bases, and 9 bases had no gene match. The V gene's germline CDR1 is SEHNR and CDR2 FQNEAQ (reference sequence). This CDR3 spans 14 amino acids. The CDR3 loop reads CASSPDRGNGGYTF. In DNA, the CDR3 is TGTGCCAGCAGCCCCGACAGGGGAAATGGTGGCTACACCTTC.

The sample holds a few counts of this clonotype. The rearrangement joins TRBV3-1 to TRBJ2-7; D is possibly TRBD1 (6 bases). The CDR3 extends over 16 amino acids. Per germline, CDR1 LGHDT and CDR2 YNNKEL (reference sequence). Trimming cost V 4 bases and J 3 bases, with 19 bases left between them. CDR3 residues: CASSLGYRAIIYEQYF. The CDR3 DNA sequence: TGTGCCAGCAGCCTGGGGTACAGGGCCATTATCTACGAGCAGTACTTC.

This clonotype was recorded at least ten times. The chain is built from TRBV5-1 and TRBJ2-1; 10 nucleotides agree with TRBD1. The V segment lost 2 bases and the J segment 7 bases; nucleotides outside the gene matches: 6. This CDR3 region has 15 residues. Germline V gene data show CDR1 as SGHRS and CDR2 as YFSETQ. The CDR3 DNA reads TGCGCCAGCAGCTTAGACAGGGGGCTTACGAATGAGCAGTTCTTC. It yields the protein CASSLDRGLTNEQFF.

This clonotype showed up many times. This chain joins TRBV29-1 and TRBJ1-1; 7 bases line up with TRBD1. After removal of 5 bases from V and 4 bases from J, the junction contained 1 base not matched to a gene. This CDR3 spans 11 amino acids. Germline CDR1 reads SQVTM; CDR2 reads ANQGSEA. The CDR3 nucleotides read TGCAGCGTTCCAGGGGGCACTGAAGCTTTCTTT. It codes for CSVPGGTEAFF.

V and J are TRBV13 and TRBJ2-7, with D perhaps given as TRBD1 or TRBD2 (5 bases each). Germline V CDR1 and CDR2: PRHDT, FYEKMQ (reference sequence). This CDR3 has 15 amino acids. The germline V and J ends were trimmed by 5 bases and 4 bases, with 18 bases remaining between them. The CDR3 sequence is CASSGPGTGIYEQYF. CDR3 nucleotides: TGTGCCAGCAGCGGGCCCGGGACGGGAATTTACGAGCAGTACTTC.

In this sample, this clonotype turned up a few times. The CDR3 spells CASMQGTRSYEQYF. In nucleotides, the CDR3 is TGTGCCAGCATGCAGGGGACCCGCTCCTACGAGCAGTACTTC. The chain uses TRBV27 and TRBJ2-7, with a tentative D call TRBD1 (6 bases). Germline V gene data show CDR1 as MNHEY and CDR2 as SMNVEV (reference sequence). This CDR3 has 14 amino acids. The V and J ends lost 7 bases and 0 bases respectively, with 13 bases between them.

The chain employs TRBV4-3 and TRBJ1-2; D perhaps matches TRBD1 (5 bases). The CDR3 covers 16 residues. The germline gives CDR1 LGHNA, CDR2 YSLEER. Trimming cost V 0 bases and J 2 bases, with 13 bases left between them. CDR3 sequence (DNA): TGCGCCAGCAGCCAAGATCGGCAGGGCCCCAACTATGGCTACACCTTC. Amino acid sequence: CASSQDRQGPNYGYTF.